This TCR beta chain was captured in a study of blood T cells in healthy people across ages. Through a sample-barcoded 5' primer and a J-beta primer mix, a second PCR was run for roughly 7 to 12 cycles. TCRdb reprocessed the 5' RACE reads with MiXCR, giving one entry per CDR3 protein. This table holds hundreds of thousands of distinct CDR3 sequences, roughly 50% found once. The CDR3 contains 15 residues. V was pared by 2 bases and J by 0 bases, with 3 bases of the junction left unmatched. Germline V lookup: CDR1 ENHRY, CDR2 SYGVKD. A few counts support this clonotype. Sequenced sample: blood. The receptor's source is a man at least 80 years old in good health. J is TRBJ2-7 and V is TRBV10-3; 8 bases map to TRBD1. The CDR3 loop is CAISELDRVSYEQYF. CDR3 DNA sequence: TGTGCCATCAGTGAGCTGGACAGGGTCTCCTACGAGCAGTACTTC.